This T cell receptor (beta chain) was sequenced during a study of blood T cell repertoires in COVID-19. Study-level information: The United States, Italy and Spain supplied acute and convalescent COVID-19 samples. Sources were T cells, B-cell-depleted T cells, or PBMCs; the material itself was cDNA or gDNA.

This clone was seen a single time. In the original workflow: Reference gene primer amplification gave estimated nucleated cell counts. Sequencing used immunoSEQ multiplex PCR; TCRdb keeps in-frame clones, though not all of them. The DNA was the basis for D and trimming; V, J and clone size are from that table. Of over 100,000 clones listed, under 90% were seen once; the top ten hold approximately 7%. V shed 4 bases and J shed 5 bases, with 12 bases lying between them. This CDR3 is 13 amino acids long. Germline V gene lookup returns CDR1 SGHRS and CDR2 YFSETQ. V usage is TRBV5-1 and J usage is TRBJ2-5, with D possibly matching TRBD1 (5 bases). The sequenced material came from peripheral blood. The origin of this receptor is a woman aged 45-59 years with acute or convalescent COVID-19. CDR3 protein: CASSTQGGETQYF. CDR3 nucleotide sequence: TGCGCCAGCAGCACCCAGGGTGGGGAGACCCAGTACTTC.